Sequencing of this T cell receptor beta chain was carried out in a study of low-dose radiotherapy and immunotherapy resistance in tumors. On the study more broadly: Aspirin 300 mg, taken orally and daily, was given to patients for four cycles from cycle 1 day 1.

CDR1 and CDR2 from the germline V gene are MDHEN and SYDVKM. V lost 5 bases and J lost 6; bases outside the gene matches: 17. The CDR3 consists of 19 residues. The sample's time point: before trial treatment. Qualifying patients carried advanced solid tumors devoid of tumor-infiltrating lymphocytes. Primers targeting TRAV and TRBV primed first-strand cDNA, covering alpha and beta chains. Over roughly 19 PCR cycles, TCRs were amplified from a constant-region primer and V-primer adapter. TCRdb re-called the reads through MiXCR, storing one row per CDR3 protein. Of 85,000 to 100,000 distinct CDR3 sequences in the sample, more than 8% were seen once.

The receptor's source is a male donor with prostate cancer. The gene calls are TRBV28 and TRBJ2-1, with TRBD2 identical over 12 bases. This sample comprised PBMCs, obtained before treatment. For the CDR3, the DNA is TGTGCCAGCAGTACCTTTAGACTAGCGGGAGAGAGCCCCGCCAATGAGCAGTTCTTC. Its translation: CASSTFRLAGESPANEQFF.